The 20 T cell receptor beta chains given below trace back to one sample, sequenced in a study of cytomegalovirus exposure and HLA in healthy donors. Primers: 60 Vbeta forward and 13 Jbeta reverse. Sequencing was performed with immunoSEQ multiplex PCR; in TCRdb, only in-frame clones are kept and a portion is missing. This table holds 170,000 or so clones, about 78% found once. The sequencing input was PBMCs. These receptors were obtained from a man aged 55 to 69 in good health and CMV-seronegative.

This rearrangement joins TRBV19 to TRBJ2-1, with D possibly matching TRBD1 (5 bases). Germline V gene data show CDR1 as LNHDA and CDR2 as SQIVND (reference sequence). Trimming left V 5 bases short and J 4 bases short, with 15 bases between. The CDR3 covers 15 residues. The CDR3: CASSYRPFGYNEQFF. CDR3 nucleotides: TGTGCCAGTAGTTACAGGCCTTTTGGGTACAATGAGCAGTTCTTC.

This clone showed up just once. This chain uses TRBV6-5 with TRBJ2-2; TRBD1 might be the D (6 bases). The CDR3 runs 14 residues. Trimming shortened V by 6 bases and J by 4 bases, and 12 bases separated the two germline ends. Looked up from germline, CDR1 is MNHEY and CDR2 is SVGAGI. For the CDR3, the DNA is TGTGCCAGCAGCCCCACAGGGCCCACCGGGGAGCTGTTTTTT. This gives the protein CASSPTGPTGELFF.

The chain is built from TRBV4-3 and TRBJ2-3, with 7 bases identical to TRBD1. CDR1 is LGHNA and CDR2 is YSLEER in the germline V gene. The trim removed 4 bases at V and 4 bases at J, leaving 5 bases unmatched. The CDR3 totals 14 residues. CDR3 sequence (DNA): TGCGCCAGCAGCCGAACAGGGGTTGCAGATACGCAGTATTTT. As protein: CASSRTGVADTQYF.

The rearrangement uses TRBV19 and TRBJ2-7, with TRBD1 matching 9 bases. There are 14 residues in the CDR3. CDR1 is LNHDA, CDR2 SQIVND, per germline (reference sequence). Trimming at V came to 5 bases and at J to 7 bases, leaving 9 bases not matched to a gene. CDR3 sequence: CASSDRTGDTEQYF. The CDR3 nucleotides are TGTGCCAGTAGTGACCGGACAGGGGATACTGAGCAGTACTTC.

V usage is TRBV9 and J usage is TRBJ2-7, with TRBD1 identical over 8 bases. Germline V gene sequence: CDR1 SGDLS, CDR2 YYNGEE. Germline trimming cut 3 bases from V and 2 bases from J; bases unmatched to any gene: 4. This CDR3 is built from 14 residues. CDR3 sequence reads: CASSEGQEPYEQYF. The CDR3 DNA follows: TGTGCCAGCAGCGAGGGACAGGAGCCCTACGAGCAGTACTTC.

Written as DNA, the CDR3 is TGTGCCAGCAGTTCCCGGGACAGGGCCTATTCAACTAATGAAAAACTGTTTTTT. Protein sequence: CASSSRDRAYSTNEKLFF. This rearrangement joins TRBV28 to TRBJ1-4; TRBD1 agrees at 9 bases. The V and J ends lost 4 bases and 0 bases, in that order; junction bases with no gene match: 9. Looked up from germline, CDR1 is MDHEN and CDR2 is SYDVKM. The CDR3 is 18 residues long. The full variable domain, completed using reference TRBV28 and TRBJ1-4, is DVKVTQSSRYLVKRTGEKVFLECVQDMDHENMFWYRQDPGLGLRLIYFSYDVKMKEKGDIPEGYSVSREKKERFSLILESASTNQTSMYLCASSSRDRAYSTNEKLFFGSGTQLSVL.

V and J are TRBV19 and TRBJ1-5; D is unclear. CDR1 and CDR2 from the germline V gene are LNHDA and SQIVND (reference sequence). Trimming stripped 3 bases from V and 2 bases from J, with 14 bases between. The CDR3 spans 16 residues. This CDR3 reads CASSMMGWRGNQPQHF. The CDR3 DNA sequence: TGTGCCAGTAGTATGATGGGATGGCGGGGCAATCAGCCCCAGCATTTT. The variable domain in full, with the rest retrieved from reference TRBV19 and TRBJ1-5, is DGGITQSPKYLFRKEGQNVTLSCEQNLNHDAMYWYRQDPGQGLRLIYYSQIVNDFQKGDIAEGYSVSREKKESFPLTVTSAQKNPTAFYLCASSMMGWRGNQPQHFGDGTRLSIL.

V is TRBV28 and J is TRBJ1-1; tentatively, D is TRBD1 (6 bases). Trimming stripped 1 base from V and 8 bases from J, with 20 bases between. Germline V lookup: CDR1 MDHEN, CDR2 SYDVKM. This CDR3 comprises 16 residues. The CDR3 DNA is TGTGCCAGCAGTTTATTTTTCGGGACACAGGTCCGAGAAGCTTTCTTT. It is translated as CASSLFFGTQVREAFF.

CDR3 sequence (DNA): TGTGCCAGCAGCCAGGGTGTTCCAGCTTTCTTT. The encoded protein is CASSQGVPAFF. The chain employs TRBV6-6 and TRBJ1-1; possibly TRBD1 for D (5 bases). Trimming stripped 6 bases from V and 10 bases from J, with 12 bases between. CDR1 and CDR2 from the germline V gene are MNHNY and SVGAGI (reference sequence). The CDR3 is 11 residues long.

In regard to this clone: At one end, the junction sequence differs from germline, possibly due to a read error. This chain links TRBV7-7 with TRBJ1-1; D is perhaps TRBD1 (6 bases). The CDR3 totals 15 residues. CDR1 and CDR2 (germline): SSHAT, FNYEAQ (reference sequence). The CDR3 nucleotides are TGTGCTAGCATGCCGTACGGGGGGGCTACCACTGAAGCTTTCTTT. This gives the protein CASMPYGGATTEAFF.

In regard to this clone: Other nucleotide sequences in the sample specify the same CDR3. This chain uses TRBV6-1 with TRBJ1-2; 7 positions match TRBD1. This CDR3 region has 14 residues. Germline V gives CDR1 MNHNS, CDR2 SASEGT. V lost 5 bases, J lost 0 bases, and 3 bases stayed unmatched. CDR3 protein: CASSRQGTNYGYTF. The CDR3 DNA is TGTGCCAGCAGTAGACAGGGAACTAACTATGGCTACACCTTC.

The chain employs TRBV6-5 and TRBJ1-1, with TRBD1 matching over 9 bases. This CDR3 has 15 amino acids. The J segment lost 7 bases and the V segment lost 6 bases, leaving 12 bases of the junction unmatched. Germline V CDR1 and CDR2: MNHEY, SVGAGI. In nucleotides, the CDR3 is TGTGCCAGCAGACCATCCGGGACAGGGCCTCTTGAAGCTTTCTTT. Translated, it gives CASRPSGTGPLEAFF.

This clone has only a few counts. The chain employs TRBV11-1 and TRBJ2-7; TRBD1 matches at 7 bases. The CDR3 is 15 residues long. V was pared by 4 bases and J by 2 bases, with 8 bases of the junction left unmatched. CDR1 and CDR2 from the germline V gene are SGHAT and FQDESV (reference sequence). CDR3 sequence reads: CASSSPGQYPYEQYF. CDR3 nucleotides: TGTGCCAGCAGCTCCCCGGGACAGTACCCCTACGAGCAGTACTTC.

This chain links TRBV5-1 with TRBJ2-5, with 8 positions matching TRBD2. V was clipped by 4 bases and J by 2 bases; unmatched bases: 7. The germline V gene encodes CDR1 SGHRS and CDR2 YFSETQ. The CDR3 runs 15 residues. The CDR3 region has the DNA TGCGCCAGCAGCCGCGAAACTAGCGGACAAGAGACCCAGTACTTC. It is translated as CASSRETSGQETQYF.

Details on this clone: One end of the junction fails to match germline, which may point to a read error. The rearrangement links TRBV7-8 to TRBJ2-7; D possibly corresponds to TRBD2 (6 bases). CDR3 size: 17 residues. CDR1 SGHVS and CDR2 FQNEAQ come from the germline V gene. This chain's CDR3 is CASTRVSGLRVPRGRHF. DNA for the CDR3: TGTGCCAGCACCAGGGTAAGTGGCTTACGGGTCCCGCGGGGAAGGCACTTC.

The chain is built from TRBV15 and TRBJ2-1; 16 nucleotides match TRBD2. The CDR3 loop spans 22 amino acids. CDR1 is LNHNV, CDR2 YYDKDF, per germline (reference sequence). V was pared by 4 bases and J by 9 bases, with 24 bases of the junction left unmatched. CDR3 amino acids: CATSTATGLAGGYGVHLVEQFF. As DNA, the CDR3 is TGTGCCACCAGCACCGCCACGGGACTAGCGGGAGGGTATGGAGTACATCTGGTTGAGCAGTTCTTC.

The chain recombines TRBV12-5 with TRBJ1-2; D unresolved. CDR1 is LGHNT, CDR2 FRNRAP, per germline. The CDR3 is made up of 13 amino acids. The ends were cut back, 1 base at V and 2 bases at J, with 5 bases in the middle. CDR3 region: CASGLGQNYGYTF. CDR3 DNA sequence: TGTGCTAGTGGTTTGGGTCAGAACTATGGCTACACCTTC.

V is TRBV7-9 and J is TRBJ2-3, with 8 bases that match TRBD2. In germline, CDR1 is SEHNR, CDR2 FQNEAQ (reference sequence). Trimming at V came to 3 bases and at J to 3 bases, leaving 5 bases not matched to a gene. This CDR3 contains 15 residues. CDR3 region: CASSFVGGATDTQYF. The CDR3 DNA reads as TGTGCCAGCAGCTTCGTCGGGGGGGCGACAGATACGCAGTATTTT.

This clone was seen only once. This chain links TRBV30 with TRBJ1-5, with D possibly being TRBD1 (6 bases). This CDR3 contains 13 residues. V dropped 4 bases and J dropped 7 bases, with 14 bases sitting between them. Germline V gene sequence: CDR1 GTSNPN, CDR2 SVGIG (reference sequence). CDR3: CAWTGGGGQPQHF. The CDR3, as DNA: TGTGCCTGGACTGGGGGGGGCGGCCAGCCCCAGCATTTT.

In this sample, this clone turned up a few times. The chain uses TRBV27 and TRBJ2-5, with 7 bases aligning to TRBD1. CDR1 is MNHEY, CDR2 SMNVEV, per germline (reference sequence). The CDR3 is made up of 14 amino acids. Trimming took 4 bases from V and 4 from J; bases not matched to a gene: 6. Here the CDR3 reads CASSSDRVRETQYF. CDR3 in DNA: TGTGCCAGCAGTTCCGACAGGGTCAGAGAGACCCAGTACTTC.